These T cell receptor beta chains were read from a single sample in a study of cytomegalovirus exposure and HLA in healthy donors. Sequencing used immunoSEQ multiplex PCR; TCRdb keeps in-frame clones, though not all of them. The table has 200,000 to 250,000 clones, 85% to 90% seen once. Sequenced material: PBMCs. Receptors were obtained from a woman between 18 and 29 years old in good health and CMV-seronegative. The CDR3 runs from the conserved cysteine through the conserved F or W. D genes are given only for firm matches. Not every row has a clone size; where given, it reads once, few, many or a size class.

TRBJ2-7 14 TRBD2 - TRBV10-2 CASVPGLDFYEQYF TGCGCCAGCGTACCGGGACTAGACTTCTACGAGCAGTACTTC
TRBJ1-1 11 - - TRBV6-5 CASSRNTEAFF TGTGCCAGCAGCAGGAACACTGAAGCTTTCTTT
TRBJ2-1 23 TRBD2 - TRBV29-1 CSGQDSGQGMGLAGGSSYNEQFF TGCAGCGGACAGGATTCGGGACAGGGAATGGGACTAGCGGGAGGTAGCTCCTACAATGAGCAGTTCTTC
TRBJ2-7 17 TRBD1 - TRBV10-3 CAISEFPPTGGAYEQYF TGTGCCATCAGTGAGTTCCCCCCGACAGGGGGGGCCTACGAGCAGTACTTC
TRBJ2-5 15 TRBD2 once TRBV5-4 CASSGGLAGVETQYF TGTGCCAGCAGCGGCGGACTAGCGGGAGTCGAGACCCAGTACTTC
TRBJ2-2 15 TRBD1 few TRBV30 CAWSHDRGGTGELFF TGTGCCTGGAGTCATGACAGGGGAGGCACCGGGGAGCTGTTTTTT
TRBJ1-2 14 TRBD1 - TRBV28 CASSYPGTGAGYTF TGTGCCAGCAGCTATCCCGGGACAGGGGCTGGCTACACCTTC
TRBJ2-7 16 TRBD2 - TRBV27 CASKSNLGLAGDEQYF TGTGCCAGCAAGTCCAACTTGGGACTAGCGGGAGACGAGCAGTACTTC
TRBJ1-2 16 TRBD1 - TRBV5-1 CASSKTAGTGNYGYTF TGCGCCAGCAGTAAAACAGCCGGGACAGGGAACTATGGCTACACCTTC
TRBJ2-1 11 TRBD2 - TRBV20-1 CSRLADNEQFF TGCAGCCGACTAGCGGACAATGAGCAGTTCTTC
TRBJ2-7 15 TRBD1 - TRBV5-1 CASSFGTGGGYEQYF TGCGCCAGCAGCTTCGGGACAGGAGGTGGTTACGAGCAGTACTTC
TRBJ1-2 13 - - TRBV6-5 CASSVREDYGYTF TGTGCCAGCTCGGTCAGGGAGGACTATGGCTACACCTTC
TRBJ2-1 18 TRBD2 once TRBV11-1 CASSLKRNPGLAGYEQFF TGTGCCAGCAGCTTAAAGAGGAACCCGGGACTAGCGGGGTATGAGCAGTTCTTC
TRBJ2-1 16 TRBD2 - TRBV5-4 CASRSRQGLAGDEQFF TGTGCCAGCAGGTCCCGACAGGGTCTAGCGGGAGACGAGCAGTTCTTC
TRBJ1-4 15 - once TRBV6-5 CASSYDGRGGEKLFF TGTGCCAGCAGTTACGATGGGAGGGGAGGCGAAAAACTGTTTTTT
TRBJ1-3 17 TRBD1 - TRBV14 CASSQGRDRGLGNTIYF TGTGCCAGCAGCCAAGGCCGGGACAGGGGGCTTGGAAACACCATATATTTT
TRBJ2-5 15 - once TRBV11-2 CASSLNPRDEETQYF TGTGCCAGCAGCCTCAACCCCAGGGATGAAGAGACCCAGTACTTC
TRBJ2-1 13 - - TRBV6-6 CASQTPASNEQFF TGTGCCAGTCAGACTCCAGCCAGCAATGAGCAGTTCTTC
TRBJ2-7 13 TRBD2 - TRBV19 CASSIFGGAEQYF TGTGCCAGTAGTATTTTCGGGGGGGCCGAGCAGTACTTC
TRBJ1-2 14 TRBD1 - TRBV6-5 CASSSHQGVGDYTF TGTGCCAGCAGTTCCCACCAGGGGGTGGGTGACTACACCTTC
TRBJ2-1 15 - - TRBV11-3 CASSLQDSSYNEQFF TGTGCCAGCAGCTTACAGGATAGCTCCTACAATGAGCAGTTCTTC
TRBJ1-6 14 - once TRBV9 CASSADYHNSPLHF TGTGCCAGCAGCGCGGACTACCATAATTCACCCCTCCACTTT
TRBJ1-3 13 - - TRBV7-9 CASRGQTGNTIYF TGTGCCAGCAGGGGGCAAACCGGAAACACCATATATTTT
TRBJ1-1 13 - once TRBV11-2 CASSFAVNTEAFF TGTGCCAGCAGCTTCGCGGTGAACACTGAAGCTTTCTTT
TRBJ2-2 14 - - TRBV18 CASCDRMNTGELFF TGTGCCAGCTGCGACAGGATGAACACCGGGGAGCTGTTTTTT
TRBJ1-6 15 TRBD1 - TRBV5-1 CASSLEGQDSSPLHF TGCGCCAGCAGCTTGGAGGGACAGGATAGTTCACCCCTCCACTTT
TRBJ2-5 18 TRBD2 once TRBV5-1 CASSLGLAGGGWGETQYF TGCGCCAGCAGCTTGGGACTAGCGGGAGGCGGTTGGGGAGAGACCCAGTACTTC
TRBJ2-5 12 TRBD2 - TRBV14 CASSRGGETQYF TGTGCCAGCAGCCGGGGGGGAGAGACCCAGTACTTC
TRBJ2-1 17 TRBD2 - TRBV19 CASSGLRTSGGYNEQFF TGTGCCAGTAGTGGGCTACGGACTAGCGGGGGTTACAATGAGCAGTTCTTC
TRBJ1-1 18 TRBD1 - TRBV6-1 CASSESRVTGATNTEAFF TGTGCCAGCAGTGAAAGTAGGGTGACAGGGGCCACGAACACTGAAGCTTTCTTT
TRBJ2-6 16 - - TRBV19 CASSVPPGAGANVLTF TGTGCCAGTAGTGTCCCCCCAGGGGCTGGGGCCAACGTCCTGACTTTC
TRBJ1-5 14 - - TRBV6-1 CASRGRGWNQPQHF TGTGCCAGCAGGGGCAGGGGTTGGAATCAGCCCCAGCATTTT
TRBJ1-6 15 - - TRBV19 CASSIAPGRHSPLHF TGTGCCAGTAGTATAGCCCCAGGGCGCCATTCACCCCTCCACTTT
TRBJ2-3 14 - - TRBV21-1 CAFRSSGNTDTQYF TGTGCCTTTAGGTCCAGCGGGAACACAGATACGCAGTATTTT
TRBJ1-6 18 TRBD1 - TRBV15 CATSRPTGGPGNGSPLHF TGTGCCACCAGCAGGCCGACAGGGGGCCCCGGGAATGGTTCACCCCTCCACTTT
TRBJ1-6 15 TRBD1 - TRBV6-1 CASSEGTGSVSPLHF TGTGCCAGCAGTGAGGGGACAGGATCTGTTTCACCCCTCCACTTT